This T cell receptor beta chain was retrieved from a study of T cell responses to AZD1222 COVID-19 vaccine. Study findings and constraints: Only five or six AZD1222 recipients tested seropositive at baseline. White British ancestry dominated among donors, who included more females, and clonal diversity was possibly underestimated. Two AZD1222 doses significantly raised spike-specific TCR breadth and depth over controls.

The CDR3 is made up of 13 amino acids. Germline V CDR1 and CDR2: SGHRS, YFSETQ. The germline V and J ends were trimmed by 9 bases and 4 bases, with 14 bases remaining between them. Clones were read by immunoSEQ multiplex PCR, and TCRdb kept only the in-frame ones, dropping some. The sample yields 150,000 to 200,000 clones, around nine tenths seen once. A note on this clone: The antigen is undetermined.

The sequence was obtained from an adult who received the AZD1222 COVID-19 vaccine. The starting material was peripheral blood, obtained 28 days after the second AZD1222 dose. This chain links TRBV5-1 with TRBJ1-5, with D possibly being TRBD1 (5 bases). The CDR3 DNA sequence: TGCGCCACCACGATTCGGGGGAATCAGCCCCAGCATTTT. This translates into CATTIRGNQPQHF.